The T cell receptor beta chain described here comes from a study of T and B cells in COVID-19 patients. Across the study: About 90% of the roughly 20 active-infection patients had comorbidities associated with unfavorable COVID-19 outcome. Study outcomes and limitations: Clonality of TRB repertoires was high in active COVID-19; recovery brought above-healthy diversity and richness. CD4+, regulatory T cell, CD8+ and sorted SARS-CoV-2-responsive or tetramer+ T cells were not yet sequenced. Patients with COVID-19 reportedly showed strongly skewed T cell receptor beta variable and joining gene usage.

Germline V lookup: CDR1 SEHNR, CDR2 FQNEAQ (reference sequence). The CDR3 runs to 12 residues. The V and J ends lost 1 base and 7 bases respectively, with 7 bases between them. Multiplex PCR with BIOMED2 TRB-A/B primer pools amplified TRB rearrangements. A single record per CDR3 protein comes from TCRdb applying MiXCR to the multiplex PCR reads. The repertoire consists of some 8,000 distinct CDR3 sequences, with roughly 30% occurring once and the leading ten covering roughly 17%. This clonotype has only a few counts. Its matching antigen is unknown. Each TRB amplification used roughly 250-550 ng of genomic DNA from blood.

The sequenced sample consisted of blood. The TCR was taken from a human donor with active COVID-19. V gene TRBV7-9 combines with J gene TRBJ2-5; D is possibly TRBD2 (6 bases). Here the CDR3 reads CASSLGGGTQYF. The CDR3 DNA is TGTGCCAGCAGCTTAGGGGGAGGGACCCAGTACTTC.